This TCR beta chain stems from a study of regulatory dendritic cells for organ transplantation. Broader study findings: Memory CD8+ clonal expansion seemed more limited with regulatory than mature dendritic cells. Memory CD8+ T cells were the most oligoclonal; naive cells were highly diverse. The authors noted considerable between-person heterogeneity in alloreactive memory CD8+ cells.

Sequenced by immunoSEQ multiplex PCR; TCRdb stores in-frame clones only, minus some. The table has about 34,000 clones, about 88% seen once. A remark on this clone: Antigen: not known.

Naive CD45RA+ and memory CD45RO+ CD4+ or CD8+ T cells were FACS-sorted. There are 14 residues in the CDR3. CDR1 and CDR2 (germline): SNHLY, FYNNEI. Trimming took 7 bases from V and 6 from J, leaving 18 bases between them. V and J are TRBV2 and TRBJ1-1, with D possibly being TRBD1 (5 bases). The clonotype was recovered from a human donor in good health. The sequencing input was naive CD4+ T cells from blood. Sample subset: CD45RA+ naive T cells. CDR3 loop: CASILGAGTPEAFF. The CDR3 coding sequence is TGTGCCAGCATCCTTGGTGCGGGGACCCCTGAAGCTTTCTTT.